There are a few counts of the clone carrying this T cell receptor (beta chain). The data stem from a study of blood T cell repertoires in COVID-19. Study overall: Acute-phase and convalescent COVID-19 samples originated in the United States, Italy and Spain. T cells, B-cell-depleted T cells, or PBMCs provided the cDNA or gDNA that served as material.

In the source study's methods: Amplification of reference gene primers provided the estimated nucleated cell counts. Repertoires were generated with immunoSEQ multiplex PCR, while TCRdb's copy carries only in-frame clones and drops some. For V, J and clone size, that table is used; D and trimming come from the DNA. The repertoire holds 35,000 to 45,000 clones, with around 80% as singletons. Sequenced: peripheral blood. The clonotype comes from a man aged 55 to 70 with acute or convalescent COVID-19.

The CDR3 is CASSRGPGEDTQYF. The CDR3, as DNA: TGTGCCAGCAGTCGAGGACCCGGGGAAGATACGCAGTATTTT. The genes are TRBV6-6 and TRBJ2-3, with D possibly matching TRBD2 (5 bases). The CDR3 extends over 14 amino acids. Trimming took 5 bases from V and 5 from J, leaving 14 bases between them. Per germline, CDR1 MNHNY and CDR2 SVGAGI (reference sequence).